This T cell receptor (beta chain) was captured in a study of beta chain features in type 1 diabetes (dated by TCRdb to the late 2010s). For context, the study as a whole: Mean age, gender distribution, total cell number and subset yield were not different between patients and healthy donors. A total of about 99,000,000 sorted cells were examined across all samples, and RNA yield correlated strongly with the number of cells per subset. In the study, recently diagnosed type 1 diabetes patients and matched healthy donors were compared on the TCRB repertoires of their sorted circulating CD4+ T cell subsets. Whereas all 30 or so donors provided naive and central memory subsets, regulatory and stem cell-like memory subsets were isolated from just 8 patients and about 8 healthy donors. Broader findings and caveats from the paper: The naive, central memory and regulatory TCRB repertoires appeared to resemble one another more closely among patients than among healthy donors. Because the HLA sub-analyses included only small numbers of individuals, any influence of HLA type on TCRB rearrangement was left unresolved. A moderate but significant shortening of TCRB CDR3 length was observed in type 1 diabetes patients in all four CD4+ subsets. At VDJ recombination sites, type 1 diabetes patients had fewer insertions and more deleted nucleotides, which implies abnormalities in thymic rearrangement. Because cDNA was sequenced instead of genomic DNA, activated cells with high expression could be over-represented, although the groups did not differ in activation or CD3 levels. PCR may preferentially amplify shorter templates, but because patient and control samples were amplified and corrected together, any resulting skew would affect both groups equally.

A single peripheral blood draw of 90 to 150 mL on average was collected from each donor into heparinised tubes. A BD FACSAria II and a panel including CD45RO, CCR7, CD25, CD127, CD95 and CD27 were used to sort naive, central memory, regulatory and stem cell-like memory CD4+ T cells. A purity above 95% was achieved for all sorted populations. Right away, PBMCs were isolated by Lymphoprep density gradient centrifugation and were stained directly, with no culture step. So that batch effects would be minimized, each experiment stained and sorted samples in pairs, pairing one healthy donor with one patient. Here V drops 3 bases and J drops 4 bases, and the junction holds 3 bases not matched to any gene. The germline V gene gives CDR1 as KGHSH and CDR2 as LQKENI. Its CDR3 holds 14 amino acids, cysteine through phenylalanine. The kept DNA is CDR3 alone, 42 bases in frame from the first base. The entire isolated RNA was reverse transcribed using the High Capacity cDNA Reverse Transcription Kit, and thus expressed TCRB transcripts were sequenced. Deep immunoSEQ sequencing was performed on naive, central memory and regulatory T cell samples, with an average of approximately 4 million total reads per sample. Sorted cells were lysed in RLT buffer and RNA was extracted with DNase-treated RNeasy Micro or Mini kits, depending on cell number. To prevent cross-contamination, each cell subset was processed individually, whereas patient and healthy donor samples were processed jointly. The immunoSEQ multiplex PCR was used to amplify TCRB sequences from cDNA, generating 87-bp fragments that spanned the CDR3 region. Amplicons were sequenced on the Illumina HiSeq platform. Per the source publication's procedure: Synthetic template baselines were used to correct PCR bias computationally, reads within Hamming distance 2 were collapsed together, and singletons that could not be merged were discarded. By aligning reads against IMGT, V, D and J genes, CDR3 length, and insertions or deletions at six rearrangement sites were assigned. Clonotype counts were normalized to sorted cell number within each subset before computing true diversity and Gini coefficients with the tcR R package. Repertoire sharing was quantified using the overlap coefficient calculated on TCRB nucleotide sequences. Out-of-frame TCRB sequences from naive cells were analyzed to stand in for the pre-selection repertoire. In its TCRdb copy, this immuneACCESS table keeps in-frame sequences only and misses some clones. Where compared with another copy, unresolved V genes explain less than half of these, and the others have no known cause. That table supplies the V and J calls and clone size; D and trimming were determined from the DNA. This sample holds about 330,000 clones; 8% to 13% were observed only once. The ten biggest clones cover 0.015% of the sample.

This clone was detected only a few times. Its antigen is unknown. Per-nucleotide qualities are absent, and no much larger clonotype sits a single base away. The specimen sequenced was naive CD4+ T cells from blood. This specimen's cell subset or site label, interpreted: true naive CD4+ T cells. This chain joins TRBV18 to TRBJ2-4, and 7 junctional nucleotides match TRBD1. This receptor was obtained from a woman in her twenties or thirties in good health. The CDR3 region reads CASSPQGQKNIQYF. The nucleotide sequence is given as TGTGCCAGCTCACCCCAGGGACAGAAAAACATTCAGTACTTC.